Listed below are T cell receptor beta chains from one sample, sequenced in a study of cytomegalovirus exposure and HLA in healthy donors. Some clones are missing from TCRdb's copy, which holds only in-frame ones; the method was immunoSEQ multiplex PCR. This sample has about 250,000 clones, with 80% to 90% found just once. The sequencing input was PBMCs. These receptors were collected from a girl aged 2 to 10 in good health and CMV-seronegative. Each CDR3 is given with its conserved first and last residue.

TRBV5-1	TRBJ2-5	CASSLGTSLPETQYF
TRBV5-1	-	CASSPRQGIRYEQYF
TRBV12-5	TRBJ2-1	CASGSGTGPRNEQFF
TRBV2	TRBJ1-2	CASSEGAGQGNTF
TRBV6-5	TRBJ1-5	CASRGQGSNQPQHF
TRBV5-4	TRBJ1-4	CASSSTANEKLFF
TRBV4-1	TRBJ1-5	CASSQDRGQRTQHF
TRBV9	TRBJ2-7	CASSRQAGTYEQYF
TRBV14	TRBJ2-3	CASSLAPSTQYF
TRBV27	TRBJ1-3	CASSLTGRPSGNTIYF
TRBV19	TRBJ1-4	CASSTLRGDFNEKLFF
TRBV19	TRBJ1-6	CASRYRDSPLHF
TRBV28	TRBJ1-1	CASRVYRVRNTEAFF
TRBV18	TRBJ2-7	CASSRRTGQNAYEQYF
TRBV7-9	TRBJ1-5	CASSLHSNQPQHF
TRBV30	TRBJ2-1	CAWSVSMSSYNEQFF
TRBV6-4	TRBJ1-1	CASRRQGNTEAFF
TRBV19	TRBJ2-7	CASSGDRGVGEQYF
TRBV7-9	TRBJ2-7	CASSLVGANLVYEQYF
TRBV6-5	TRBJ2-2	CASSSQGHGELFF
TRBV5-1	TRBJ1-3	CASSLGGTGGNTIYF
TRBV5-6	TRBJ1-2	CASSRPGTGSSSYTF
TRBV4-1	TRBJ2-5	CASKGVQETQYF
TRBV5-4	TRBJ2-2	CASSLILAGTGELFF
TRBV10-2	TRBJ2-7	CASSGTGGGHLYEQYF
TRBV6-5	TRBJ2-1	CASRRDRGYNEQFF
TRBV15	TRBJ1-1	CATSVYLALNTEAFF
TRBV6-5	TRBJ2-7	CASSPGLAVEQYF
TRBV9	TRBJ1-1	CASSVEGQGWGEAFF
TRBV14	TRBJ1-2	CASSQDPHSFDGYTF
TRBV27	TRBJ2-1	CASTTVAAYNEQFF
TRBV10-3	TRBJ2-3	CAIRGAQDTQYF
TRBV5-1	TRBJ2-3	CASSPGASGGTDTQYF
TRBV5-4	TRBJ1-1	CASSSYLGGLTGTEAFF
TRBV19	TRBJ2-7	CASSRDRGYEQYF
TRBV6-1	TRBJ1-2	CASSDTGQPPGGYTF